One and the same sample provided the 16 T cell receptor beta chains below, sequenced in a study of T-cell reconstitution after alpha-beta-depleted transplantation in children. During its preparation, the TCRbeta library received unique molecular identifiers. TCRdb reanalysed the PCR reads using MiXCR and keeps one entry per CDR3 protein. The repertoire has hundreds of thousands of distinct CDR3 sequences, about 16% of them found once; the top ten carry around 41%. Sequences were derived from PBMCs, mostly from graft donor cells, sampled 360 days after TCRalphabeta/CD19-depleted stem cell transplant. The receptors originated from a male patient aged 2 to 9 who had a stem cell transplant for acute lymphoblastic leukemia, so the T cells may come from the graft donor.

This chain connects TRBV20-1 to TRBJ2-1; D is ambiguous. CDR3 length: 14 amino acids. Germline CDR1 is DFQATT and CDR2 is SNEGSKA (reference sequence). The V and J ends lost 0 bases and 4 bases respectively, with 10 bases between them. The CDR3 DNA sequence: TGCAGTGCTAGAGAGTCGACCGATTACAATGAGCAGTTCTTC. Translated, it gives CSARESTDYNEQFF.

The chain is built from TRBV20-1 and TRBJ2-7; D possibly matches TRBD1 or TRBD2 (5 bases each). The V gene's germline CDR1 is DFQATT and CDR2 SNEGSKA (reference sequence). The length of the CDR3 is 12 residues. V lost 4 bases to trimming and J lost 0 bases, with 7 bases between them. CDR3 bases: TGCAGTGCTAAGGGACCCTCCTACGAGCAGTACTTC. Protein sequence: CSAKGPSYEQYF.

This clonotype was seen repeatedly, ten times or more. This chain uses TRBV6-2 or TRBV6-3 with TRBJ2-3; D is unclear. From germline, CDR1 is MNHEY and CDR2 SVGEGT. This CDR3 contains 16 residues. Trimming left V 2 bases short and J 0 bases short, with 12 bases between. CDR3 in DNA: TGTGCCAGCAGTTACGGTCCCCTGACTAGCACAGATACGCAGTATTTT. Translation gives CASSYGPLTSTDTQYF.

The table lists this clonotype with many counts. The genes are TRBV11-2 and TRBJ1-1; tentative D call: TRBD1 (6 bases). From germline, CDR1 is SGHAT and CDR2 FQNNGV. The length of the CDR3 is 16 residues. V lost 1 base, J lost 8 bases, and 20 bases lay in between. The CDR3 region has the DNA TGTGCCAGCAGCTTAGGCATAGGGGCGACAGGACAAGAAGCTTTCTTT. This gives the protein CASSLGIGATGQEAFF.

This clonotype was detected a few times. At one end the junction does not follow the germline gene, possibly because of a read error. V gene TRBV7-7 combines with J gene TRBJ2-5, with a tentative D call TRBD1 (5 bases). There are 19 residues in the CDR3. CDR1 is SSHAT and CDR2 is FNYEAQ in the germline V gene (reference sequence). The DNA of the CDR3 is TGTGCTAGCAGCCGTCGCATGTTGGCAGACAGCCGAATGCAAGAGACCCAGTACTTC. As protein: CASSRRMLADSRMQETQYF.

This clonotype occurred a few times. This chain uses TRBV27 with TRBJ2-1, with a possible D match to TRBD1 (6 bases). V lost 7 bases, J lost 4 bases, and 11 bases lay in between. CDR1 MNHEY and CDR2 SMNVEV come from the germline V gene (reference sequence). The CDR3 length is 13 residues. DNA of the CDR3: TGTGCCAGCACCCAGAGGGGGTACAATGAGCAGTTCTTC. It translates to CASTQRGYNEQFF.

The chain combines TRBV7-9 with TRBJ1-3; D unresolved. The CDR3 has 15 residues. Looked up from germline, CDR1 is SEHNR and CDR2 is FQNEAQ (reference sequence). Trimming left V 4 bases short and J 0 bases short, with 10 bases between. In nucleotides, the CDR3 is TGTGCCAGCAGCTCAGCCGTGGTCTCTGGAAACACCATATATTTT. Protein: CASSSAVVSGNTIYF.

The chain couples TRBV28 to TRBJ2-3; the match to TRBD2 covers 11 bases. J gave up 6 bases and V 5 bases, and 7 bases lay outside the gene matches. The CDR3 sequence is 15 residues long. The germline gives CDR1 MDHEN, CDR2 SYDVKM. DNA for the CDR3: TGTGCCAGCAGTAGACTAGCGGGATTGACGGATACGCAGTATTTT. Protein: CASSRLAGLTDTQYF.

The rearrangement links TRBV5-1 to TRBJ2-7, with 11 bases matching TRBD2. With V trimmed by 0 bases and J by 5 bases, 13 bases remained unmatched. This CDR3 comprises 18 residues. Germline V gene data show CDR1 as SGHRS and CDR2 as YFSETQ. The CDR3 nucleotides are TGCGCCAGCAGCTTGGTGGCGACAGTACTAGCGGGAGATAACGAGCAGTACTTC. It is translated as CASSLVATVLAGDNEQYF.

The sample holds many counts of this clonotype. The J gene is TRBJ2-2, the V gene TRBV5-1; D gene ambiguous. The CDR3 is 15 residues long. Trimming took off 2 bases at V and 0 bases at J, with 8 bases between the two ends. CDR1 and CDR2 from the germline V gene are SGHRS and YFSETQ. The CDR3 region is CASSLNDANTGELFF. For the CDR3, the DNA is TGCGCCAGCAGCTTAAACGACGCGAACACCGGGGAGCTGTTTTTT.

The V and J genes are TRBV7-6 and TRBJ2-2, with a weak D call TRBD1 (6 bases). With 3 bases removed from V and 8 bases from J, the gap between germline ends came to 16 bases. Germline V gene sequence: CDR1 SGHVS, CDR2 FNYEAQ. The CDR3 length is 15 residues. CDR3 in amino acids: CASSFSGTHGGELFF. Here the CDR3 DNA reads TGTGCCAGCAGCTTCTCCGGGACACACGGGGGGGAGCTGTTTTTT.

The chain combines TRBV3-1 with TRBJ2-1; TRBD2 aligns across 10 bases. CDR3 length: 14 amino acids. V dropped 4 bases and J dropped 10; count of bases not matched to a gene: 7. Germline loops: CDR1 LGHDT, CDR2 YNNKEL (reference sequence). CDR3 DNA sequence: TGTGCCAGCAGCCTCGCAGCGGGAGGGGGGGAGCAGTTCTTC. It translates to CASSLAAGGGEQFF.

The CDR3: CASSQDLAVSYEQYF. The CDR3 DNA is TGTGCCAGCAGCCAAGATCTAGCGGTTTCCTACGAGCAGTACTTC. The rearrangement uses TRBV3-1 and TRBJ2-7; 7 bases fit TRBD2. CDR3 size: 15 residues. In germline, CDR1 is LGHDT, CDR2 YNNKEL (reference sequence). With V trimmed by 0 bases and J by 1 base, 3 bases remained unmatched.

CDR3 in amino acids: CASSLGQGAYGYTF. CDR3 nucleotide sequence: TGTGCCAGCAGCTTGGGACAGGGGGCATATGGCTACACCTTC. The chain combines TRBV5-5 with TRBJ1-2; 10 nucleotides match TRBD1. Germline V gives CDR1 SGHKS, CDR2 YYEKEE (reference sequence). The CDR3 loop spans 14 amino acids. Trimming cost V 0 bases and J 5 bases; bases outside gene matches: 1.

In its sample, this clonotype was seen once. A much larger clone lies one base from this, so it may be a read error. The chain has TRBV29-1 and TRBJ2-5; D gene ambiguous. This CDR3 is built from 12 residues. Germline V gene lookup returns CDR1 SQVTM and CDR2 ANQGSEA. The ends were cut back, 2 bases at V and 6 bases at J, with 10 bases in the middle. The CDR3 nucleotides read TGCAGCGTTGAACCGGCAGTACAGACCCAGTACTTC. It codes for CSVEPAVQTQYF.

V is TRBV2 and J is TRBJ2-3; tentative D call: TRBD1 (5 bases). Germline values: CDR1 SNHLY, CDR2 FYNNEI. The CDR3 sequence is 13 residues long. Trimming removed 7 bases at V and 4 bases at J, with 12 bases between. The CDR3 region is CASTRVQADTQYF. Here the CDR3 DNA reads TGTGCCAGCACCAGGGTTCAGGCAGATACGCAGTATTTT. Full variable domain (remainder filled in from reference TRBV2 and TRBJ2-3): EPEVTQTPSHQVTQMGQEVILRCVPISNHLYFYWYRQILGQKVEFLVSFYNNEISEKSEIFDDQFSVERPDGSNFTLKIRSTKLEDSAMYFCASTRVQADTQYFGPGTRLTVL.